The T cell receptor (beta chain) under discussion was sequenced for a study of T-cell reconstitution after alpha-beta-depleted transplantation in children. The CDR3 covers 15 residues. Trimming left V 3 bases short and J 2 bases short, with 11 bases between. Germline V lookup: CDR1 LNHDA, CDR2 SQIVND (reference sequence). As regards this clonotype: Its antigen remains unidentified.

Notes on the study in general: By about two months after transplant, alpha-beta T cells reportedly arose from several hundred graft clones that had expanded. The origin of high day-60 TCRbeta diversity in some patients lay in surviving recipient T cells and thymic progenitors. When one year had passed after transplant, most T-cell counts and diversity came from newly produced T cells.

Unique molecular identifiers were used to barcode this TCRbeta library. TCRdb reprocessed the PCR reads with MiXCR, giving one entry per CDR3 protein. Of around 180,000 distinct CDR3 sequences listed, around 10% are singletons. The sequence came from a boy aged 2 to 9 with acute myeloid leukemia, due to receive a stem cell transplant. The V and J genes are TRBV19 and TRBJ1-3, with TRBD1 as a possible D gene (6 bases). The sequencing used PBMCs, collected before TCRalphabeta/CD19-depleted stem cell transplant. As DNA, the CDR3 is TGTGCCAGTAGTATCCTCGCAGGGGCTGGAAACACCATATATTTT. Translating it yields CASSILAGAGNTIYF.